The rows below give T cell receptor beta chains drawn from one sample of a study of blood T cell repertoires in COVID-19. Clones were sequenced by immunoSEQ multiplex PCR, and TCRdb holds only the in-frame ones, with some missing. This table holds about 130,000 clones, about four fifths found once. Input material: PBMCs or T cells enriched from blood (not recorded which). These receptors were taken from a man aged 50 to 59 who had recovered from COVID-19. The CDR3 runs from the conserved cysteine through the conserved F or W. A D gene is named only where the DNA matches it firmly. Clone size is given for some rows only: seen once, a few or many times, or a class if the clone is expanded.

V gene	D gene	clone size	J gene	CDR3 protein	CDR3 DNA
TRBV2	TRBD1	.	TRBJ2-2	CASSVSTGRGELFF	TGTGCCAGCAGTGTCTCGACAGGGCGCGGGGAGCTGTTTTTT
TRBV29-1	.	.	TRBJ1-1	CSVDLDTEAFF	TGCAGCGTTGATCTAGACACTGAAGCTTTCTTT
TRBV6-5	.	.	TRBJ1-5	CASAGLNSNQPQHF	TGTGCCAGCGCGGGGCTGAATAGCAATCAGCCCCAGCATTTT
TRBV7-2	TRBD2	.	TRBJ2-7	CASSETSLAGDLYEQYF	TGTGCCAGCAGCGAAACCTCCCTAGCGGGGGATCTCTACGAGCAGTACTTC
TRBV6-5	.	.	TRBJ1-1	CASSRASGRGTEAFF	.
TRBV4-3	.	.	TRBJ2-7	CASSQKTSLDYYEQYF	TGCGCCAGCAGCCAGAAAACTAGTCTAGACTACTACGAGCAGTACTTC
TRBV19	TRBD1	.	TRBJ1-2	CASSIRRRDRDYGYTF	TGTGCCAGTAGTATCAGGCGGAGGGACAGGGACTATGGCTACACCTTC
TRBV7-3	.	.	TRBJ2-1	CASSPTPRNEQFF	TGTGCCAGCAGCCCCACTCCGCGCAATGAGCAGTTCTTC
TRBV10-1	TRBD1	few	TRBJ2-7	CASSSDRGEVEQYF	TGCGCCAGCAGTTCCGACAGGGGCGAAGTCGAGCAGTACTTC
TRBV27	TRBD1	.	TRBJ2-2	CASSDRDSYTGELFF	TGTGCCAGCAGCGACAGGGATTCGTATACCGGGGAGCTGTTTTTT
TRBV7-2	.	.	TRBJ1-2	CASSLEGFANYGYTF	TGTGCCAGCAGCTTAGAGGGGTTTGCTAACTATGGCTACACCTTC
TRBV7-9	.	.	TRBJ1-5	CASSLERQPQHF	TGTGCCAGCAGCTTAGAGAGACAGCCCCAGCATTTT
TRBV19	.	.	TRBJ2-5	CATALRLVETQYF	TGTGCCACCGCGCTAAGACTAGTAGAGACCCAGTACTTC
TRBV15	.	once	TRBJ1-2	CATSRRAGTNGYTF	TGTGCCACCAGCAGAAGAGCCGGGACAAATGGCTACACCTTC
TRBV5-1	.	.	TRBJ1-6	CASSLDGSNSPLHF	TGCGCCAGCAGCTTGGACGGTTCCAATTCACCCCTCCACTTT
TRBV4-1	TRBD2	.	TRBJ2-3	CASSSLAGHTDTQYF	TGCGCCAGCAGCTCCTTAGCGGGGCACACAGATACGCAGTATTTT
TRBV7-9	.	.	TRBJ1-1	CASSSIGGDTEAFF	TGTGCCAGCAGCTCAATAGGGGGGGACACTGAAGCTTTCTTT
TRBV28	TRBD2	.	TRBJ2-3	CASSLNILAANTDTQYF	TGTGCCAGCAGCTTAAACATACTAGCGGCCAACACAGATACGCAGTATTTT
TRBV5-4	.	.	TRBJ1-4	CASSLEAATNEKLFF	TGTGCCAGCAGCTTGGAAGCGGCAACTAATGAAAAACTGTTTTTT
TRBV28	.	.	TRBJ2-5	CASSFFVQETQYF	TGTGCCAGCAGTTTTTTCGTCCAAGAGACCCAGTACTTC
TRBV10-1	.	.	TRBJ1-5	CASSVPPDWKDSNQPQHF	TGCGCCAGCAGTGTCCCTCCCGACTGGAAAGATAGCAATCAGCCCCAGCATTTT
TRBV9	.	.	TRBJ1-2	CASSVESRGYGYTF	TGTGCCAGCAGCGTAGAGTCCAGGGGATATGGCTACACCTTC
TRBV5-6	TRBD1	.	TRBJ1-2	CASSLGQGTYGYTF	TGTGCCAGCAGCTTGGGACAGGGAACCTATGGCTACACCTTC
TRBV19	.	.	TRBJ1-2	CASSPTGWKDYGYTF	TGTGCCAGTAGTCCAACAGGGTGGAAGGACTATGGCTACACCTTC
TRBV24-1	TRBD2	.	TRBJ2-5	CATSGAGAGRETQYF	TGTGCCACCAGTGGAGCGGGGGCGGGCCGAGAGACCCAGTACTTC
TRBV21-1	.	.	TRBJ1-1	CARIRGPMNTEAFF	TGTGCCAGAATCAGGGGGCCCATGAACACTGAAGCTTTCTTT
TRBV7-9	.	medium-sized	TRBJ1-5	CASSFPDQPQHF	TGTGCCAGCAGCTTCCCAGATCAGCCCCAGCATTTT
TRBV5-1	.	.	TRBJ1-3	CASSFGTQGNTIYF	TGCGCCAGCAGCTTCGGGACTCAGGGAAACACCATATATTTT
TRBV6-5	.	few	TRBJ2-5	CASSSTRKGETQYF	TGTGCCAGCAGTTCTACTAGAAAAGGGGAGACCCAGTACTTC
TRBV7-2	TRBD1	.	TRBJ2-7	CASSFDRGGEYEQYF	TGTGCCAGCAGCTTTGACAGGGGGGGAGAGTACGAGCAGTACTTC
TRBV18	TRBD2	.	TRBJ2-7	CASSLASGDLREQYF	TGTGCCAGCTCACTTGCTAGCGGGGACTTGAGGGAGCAGTACTTC
TRBV4-3	TRBD2	.	TRBJ2-2	CASSQGGLAGLANTGELFF	TGCGCCAGCAGCCAAGGGGGACTAGCGGGGCTTGCGAACACCGGGGAGCTGTTTTTT
TRBV4-3	.	.	TRBJ2-2	CASSQAQGGAGELFF	TGCGCCAGCAGCCAAGCGCAGGGGGGAGCCGGGGAGCTGTTTTTT
TRBV28	TRBD1	.	TRBJ1-6	CASRSTGRYNSPLHF	TGTGCCAGCAGATCGACAGGGCGCTATAATTCACCCCTCCACTTT
TRBV6-5	.	.	TRBJ2-5	CASKAGRQETQYF	TGTGCCAGCAAAGCGGGTAGGCAAGAGACCCAGTACTTC
TRBV5-4	.	.	TRBJ1-2	CASSPRTVNYGYTF	TGTGCCAGCAGCCCACGGACAGTAAACTATGGCTACACCTTC
TRBV2	.	.	TRBJ2-7	CASSEATEHYEQYF	TGTGCCAGCAGTGAAGCCACCGAGCACTACGAGCAGTACTTC
TRBV6-5	.	once	TRBJ1-3	CASSLGQPGNTIYF	TGTGCCAGCAGCCTTGGACAGCCTGGAAACACCATATATTTT
TRBV29-1	.	.	TRBJ1-2	CSVSLYGYTF	TGCAGCGTGTCTCTTTATGGCTACACCTTC
TRBV5-1	.	.	TRBJ1-5	CASSLVSGPYSNQPQHF	TGCGCCAGCAGCTTGGTTTCTGGGCCCTATAGCAATCAGCCCCAGCATTTT
TRBV2	.	.	TRBJ2-7	CASSEAGPGVEQYF	TGTGCCAGCAGTGAAGCGGGGCCAGGGGTAGAGCAGTACTTC
TRBV5-1	.	once	TRBJ2-1	CASCEGETGEQFF	TGCGCCAGCTGTGAGGGCGAAACCGGGGAGCAGTTCTTC
TRBV9	TRBD2	.	TRBJ2-1	CASSDITSGPYNEQFF	TGTGCCAGCAGCGATATAACTAGCGGACCTTACAATGAGCAGTTCTTC
TRBV12-3/TRBV12-4	.	.	TRBJ1-1	CASVLSGSEAFF	TGTGCCAGCGTTCTGAGCGGATCTGAAGCTTTCTTT
TRBV10-1	TRBD1	.	TRBJ1-5	CASSEQGTDQPQHF	TGCGCCAGCAGTGAACAGGGGACGGATCAGCCCCAGCATTTT
TRBV4-3	.	.	TRBJ1-6	CASSQDYGGTNNSPLHF	TGCGCCAGCAGCCAAGATTACGGGGGTACTAATAATTCACCCCTCCACTTT
TRBV30	TRBD1	.	TRBJ1-2	CAWSGDRAGWSYTF	TGTGCCTGGAGTGGAGACAGGGCCGGTTGGAGCTACACCTTC
TRBV3-1/TRBV3-2	TRBD2	.	TRBJ2-5	CASRLSSGGETQYF	TGTGCCAGCAGGTTGAGTAGCGGGGGTGAGACCCAGTACTTC
TRBV14	.	.	TRBJ2-7	CASSQRQSYEQYF	TGTGCCAGCAGCCAACGACAGTCCTACGAGCAGTACTTC
TRBV5-6	.	.	TRBJ2-3	CASSSPVATDTQYF	TGTGCCAGCAGCTCACCGGTAGCCACAGATACGCAGTATTTT
TRBV6-1	TRBD2	.	TRBJ2-5	CASSEALNVAGGLQETQYF	TGTGCCAGCAGTGAAGCGCTGAACGTAGCGGGGGGTCTACAAGAGACCCAGTACTTC
TRBV5-1	.	.	TRBJ1-3	CASSLGQGGGNTIYF	TGCGCCAGCAGCTTGGGGCAGGGAGGTGGAAACACCATATATTTT
TRBV6-5	TRBD2	.	TRBJ2-2	CASKPGLAGDGELFF	TGTGCCAGTAAGCCGGGACTAGCGGGGGACGGGGAGCTGTTTTTT
TRBV10-3	TRBD1	once	TRBJ1-1	CATRTGIEAFF	TGTGCCACCCGGACAGGGATTGAAGCTTTCTTT
TRBV5-5	TRBD1	.	TRBJ2-3	CASSLEGAGTDTQYF	TGTGCCAGCAGCTTGGAGGGGGCGGGCACAGATACGCAGTATTTT
TRBV6-5	TRBD1	.	TRBJ1-6	CASSTGQGSYSPLHF	TGTGCCAGCAGTACGGGACAGGGTTCTTATTCACCCCTCCACTTT
TRBV9	TRBD1	.	TRBJ1-2	CASSAGDRGPPGGYTF	TGTGCCAGCAGCGCTGGGGACAGGGGGCCCCCGGGGGGCTACACCTTC
TRBV29-1	TRBD2	.	TRBJ2-3	CSAGTSGSTDTQYF	TGCAGCGCCGGGACTAGCGGTTCCACAGATACGCAGTATTTT
TRBV7-9	.	.	TRBJ1-1	CASSPQTRGIEAFF	TGTGCCAGCAGCCCACAAACAAGGGGTATTGAAGCTTTCTTT